The 11 T cell receptor beta chains reported below all come from one sample, sequenced in a study of T cell responses to AZD1222 COVID-19 vaccine. This table comes from immunoSEQ multiplex PCR, and its TCRdb copy is limited to in-frame clones, with some not included. The table has 100,000 or so clones, about 85% seen once. Sequenced here: peripheral blood, sampled 28 days after the second AZD1222 dose. Receptor source: an adult who received the AZD1222 COVID-19 vaccine.

This clone appeared once. This rearrangement joins TRBV28 to TRBJ2-7; D may be TRBD1 (5 bases). Per germline, CDR1 MDHEN and CDR2 SYDVKM. CDR3 length equals 13 residues. Trimming left V 6 bases short and J 3 bases short, with 12 bases between. The CDR3 here is CASRPRVSYEQYF. The CDR3 nucleotides are TGTGCCAGCAGGCCCAGGGTCAGCTACGAGCAGTACTTC.

The chain employs TRBV7-9 and TRBJ1-2; 8 nucleotides agree with TRBD1. Germline V gene data show CDR1 as SEHNR and CDR2 as FQNEAQ (reference sequence). Trimming cost V 3 bases and J 5 bases; bases outside gene matches: 8. The CDR3 extends over 15 amino acids. CDR3 nucleotides: TGTGCCAGCAGCTTTACGGACAGGGTCTCTTATGGCTACACCTTC. It is translated as CASSFTDRVSYGYTF.

The J gene is TRBJ1-1, the V gene TRBV10-3; D may be TRBD1 (5 bases). There are 15 residues in the CDR3. Germline assignment: CDR1 ENHRY and CDR2 SYGVKD. Trimming took off 2 bases at V and 2 bases at J, with 12 bases between the two ends. CDR3 in amino acids: CAISEGGEINTEAFF. In DNA form, the CDR3 reads TGTGCCATCAGTGAGGGAGGGGAGATAAACACTGAAGCTTTCTTT.

This clone was picked up a small number of times. The chain has TRBV6-2 or TRBV6-3 and TRBJ2-7; possibly TRBD2 for D (6 bases). Germline values: CDR1 MNHEY, CDR2 SVGEGT. V was pared by 3 bases and J by 2 bases, with 11 bases between. The CDR3 extends over 14 amino acids. The CDR3 protein is CASSYQEGPYEQYF. CDR3 coding DNA: TGTGCCAGCAGTTATCAGGAGGGCCCCTACGAGCAGTACTTC.

The table lists this clone with many counts. The chain joins TRBV27 to TRBJ2-1, with 9 bases that match TRBD2. The length of the CDR3 is 18 residues. CDR1 is MNHEY, CDR2 SMNVEV, per germline (reference sequence). V lost 5 bases, J lost 5 bases, and 16 bases stayed unmatched. CDR3 loop: CASSTIGVAGASDNEQFF. DNA for the CDR3: TGTGCCAGCAGTACTATTGGTGTAGCGGGAGCGTCCGACAATGAGCAGTTCTTC.

The chain's CDR3 is CAWSWQGASGKAFF. For the CDR3, the DNA is TGTGCCTGGAGTTGGCAGGGGGCTAGTGGTAAAGCTTTCTTT. The gene calls are TRBV30 and TRBJ1-1; TRBD1 matches at 8 bases. Per germline, CDR1 GTSNPN and CDR2 SVGIG (reference sequence). The CDR3 spans 14 residues. V trimming: 2 bases; J trimming: 9 bases; junction bases outside the gene matches: 11.

The chain links TRBV7-9 to TRBJ2-1, with 12 bases lining up with TRBD1. The CDR3 totals 15 residues. Trimming at V came to 3 bases and at J to 5 bases, leaving 2 bases not matched to a gene. Per germline, CDR1 SEHNR and CDR2 FQNEAQ (reference sequence). The CDR3, as DNA: TGTGCCAGCAGCTTGGGACAGGGGGCCGACAATGAGCAGTTCTTC. Translated: CASSLGQGADNEQFF.

This clone was seen more than once but under ten times. This chain uses TRBV5-1 with TRBJ2-7; tentative D call: TRBD1 (6 bases). Per the germline V gene, CDR1 is SGHRS and CDR2 is YFSETQ. V gave up 1 base and J gave up 6 bases, with 23 bases separating them. The CDR3 totals 17 residues. The CDR3 sequence is CASSLRGGAGTPGEQYF. As DNA, the CDR3 is TGCGCCAGCAGCTTGAGAGGGGGAGCCGGGACACCCGGCGAGCAGTACTTC.

The rearrangement uses TRBV6-4 and TRBJ1-6; the match to TRBD1 covers 7 bases. CDR1 and CDR2 (germline): MRHNA, SNTAGT. The CDR3 is 13 residues long. V lost 9 bases and J lost 5; bases outside the gene matches: 4. The CDR3 DNA is TGTGCCAGTGGGGACAGCGATAATTCACCCCTCCACTTT. The encoded protein is CASGDSDNSPLHF.

The V gene is TRBV7-9, the J gene TRBJ2-7; possibly TRBD1 or TRBD2 for D (5 bases each). The CDR3 spans 17 residues. Germline V CDR1 and CDR2: SEHNR, FQNEAQ (reference sequence). The ends were cut back, 9 bases at V and 1 base at J, with 25 bases in the middle. The CDR3 protein is CASGPGKTGTVSYEQYF. Here the CDR3 DNA reads TGTGCCAGTGGGCCGGGAAAAACCGGGACGGTGTCCTACGAGCAGTACTTC.

V gene TRBV29-1 combines with J gene TRBJ2-1; D is undetermined. The CDR3 is 11 residues long. Trimming left V 8 bases short and J 4 bases short, with 9 bases between. Germline V CDR1 and CDR2: SQVTM, ANQGSEA. The CDR3 spells CSFRFYNEQFF. The CDR3 region has the DNA TGCAGCTTCAGGTTTTACAATGAGCAGTTCTTC.